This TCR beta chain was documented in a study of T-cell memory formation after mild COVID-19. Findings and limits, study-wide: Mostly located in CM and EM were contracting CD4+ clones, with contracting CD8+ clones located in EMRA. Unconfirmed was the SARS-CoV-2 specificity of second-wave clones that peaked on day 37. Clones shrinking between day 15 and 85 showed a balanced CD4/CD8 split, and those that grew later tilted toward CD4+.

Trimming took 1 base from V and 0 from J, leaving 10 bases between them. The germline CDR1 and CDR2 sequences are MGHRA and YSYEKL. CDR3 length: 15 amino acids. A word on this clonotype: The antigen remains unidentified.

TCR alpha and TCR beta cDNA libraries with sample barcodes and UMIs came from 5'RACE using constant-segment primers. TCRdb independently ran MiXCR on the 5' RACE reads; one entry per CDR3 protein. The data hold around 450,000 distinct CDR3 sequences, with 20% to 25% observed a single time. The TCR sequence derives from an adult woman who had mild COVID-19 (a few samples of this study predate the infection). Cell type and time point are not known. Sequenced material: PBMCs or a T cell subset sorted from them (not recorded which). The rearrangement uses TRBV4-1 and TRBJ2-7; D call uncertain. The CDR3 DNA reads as TGCGCCAGCAGCCAAGTGGCAGGCCCCTCCTACGAGCAGTACTTC. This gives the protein CASSQVAGPSYEQYF.